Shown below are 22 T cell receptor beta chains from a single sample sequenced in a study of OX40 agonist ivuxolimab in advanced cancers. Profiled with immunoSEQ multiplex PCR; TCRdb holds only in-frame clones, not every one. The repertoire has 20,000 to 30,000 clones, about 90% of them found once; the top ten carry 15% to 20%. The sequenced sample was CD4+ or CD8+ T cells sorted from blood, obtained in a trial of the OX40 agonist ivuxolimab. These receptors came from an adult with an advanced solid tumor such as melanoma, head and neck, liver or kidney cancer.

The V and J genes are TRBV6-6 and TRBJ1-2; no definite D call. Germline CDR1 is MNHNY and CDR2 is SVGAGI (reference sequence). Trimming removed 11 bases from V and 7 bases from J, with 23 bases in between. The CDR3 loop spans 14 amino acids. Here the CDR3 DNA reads TGTGCCTCCCTCAGCCTAAAGGGATTAAGTGGCTACACCTTC. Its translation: CASLSLKGLSGYTF.

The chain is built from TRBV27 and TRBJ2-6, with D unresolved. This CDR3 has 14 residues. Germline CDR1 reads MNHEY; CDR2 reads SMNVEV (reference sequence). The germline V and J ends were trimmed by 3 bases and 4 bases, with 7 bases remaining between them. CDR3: CASSFPGGANVLTF. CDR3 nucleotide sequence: TGTGCCAGCAGTTTCCCGGGCGGGGCCAACGTCCTGACTTTC.

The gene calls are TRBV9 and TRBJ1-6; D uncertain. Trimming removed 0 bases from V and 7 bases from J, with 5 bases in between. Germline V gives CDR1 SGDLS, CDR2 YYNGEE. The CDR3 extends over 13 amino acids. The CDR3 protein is CASSVDPNSPLHF. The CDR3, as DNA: TGTGCCAGCAGCGTAGATCCGAATTCACCCCTCCACTTT. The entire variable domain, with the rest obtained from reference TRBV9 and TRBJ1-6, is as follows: DSGVTQTPKHLITATGQRVTLRCSPRSGDLSVYWYQQSLDQGLQFLIQYYNGEERAKGNILERFSAQQFPDLHSELNLSSLELGDSALYFCASSVDPNSPLHFGNGTRLTVT.

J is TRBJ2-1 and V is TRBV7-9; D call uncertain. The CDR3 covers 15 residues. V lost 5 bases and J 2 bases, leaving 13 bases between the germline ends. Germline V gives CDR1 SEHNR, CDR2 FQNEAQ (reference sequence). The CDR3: CASSVDPAAYNEQFF. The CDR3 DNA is TGTGCCAGCAGCGTTGACCCCGCGGCCTACAATGAGCAGTTCTTC.

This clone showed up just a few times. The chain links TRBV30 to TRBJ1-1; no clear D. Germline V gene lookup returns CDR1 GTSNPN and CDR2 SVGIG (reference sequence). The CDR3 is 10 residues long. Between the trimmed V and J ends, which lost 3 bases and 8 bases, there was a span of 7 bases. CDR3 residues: CAWRPLEAFF. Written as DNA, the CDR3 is TGTGCCTGGAGGCCGCTAGAAGCTTTCTTT.

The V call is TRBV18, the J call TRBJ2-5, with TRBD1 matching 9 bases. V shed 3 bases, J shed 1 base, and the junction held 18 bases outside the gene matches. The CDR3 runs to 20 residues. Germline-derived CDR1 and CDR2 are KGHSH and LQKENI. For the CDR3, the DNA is TGTGCCAGCTCACCTACCGGGACAGGGCTTACTAACCCCTTCCAAGAGACCCAGTACTTC. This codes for CASSPTGTGLTNPFQETQYF.

CDR3 region: CSVDSPGRETQYF. DNA of the CDR3: TGCAGCGTTGATTCCCCTGGCAGAGAGACCCAGTACTTC. The chain joins TRBV29-1 to TRBJ2-5, with D unresolved. Germline CDR1 reads SQVTM; CDR2 reads ANQGSEA. CDR3 length: 13 residues. The ends were cut back, 3 bases at V and 4 bases at J, with 12 bases in the middle.

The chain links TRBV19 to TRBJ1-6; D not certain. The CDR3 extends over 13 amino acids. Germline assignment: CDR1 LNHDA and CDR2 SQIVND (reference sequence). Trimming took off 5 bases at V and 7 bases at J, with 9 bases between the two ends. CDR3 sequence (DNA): TGTGCCAGTAGTTACCGATGGAATTCACCCCTCCACTTT. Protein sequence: CASSYRWNSPLHF.

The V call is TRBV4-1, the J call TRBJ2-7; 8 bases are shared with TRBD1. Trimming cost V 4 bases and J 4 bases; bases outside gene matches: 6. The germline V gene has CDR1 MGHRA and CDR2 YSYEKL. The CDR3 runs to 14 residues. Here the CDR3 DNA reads TGCGCCAGCAGCCCATCCGGGACAGGTTACGAGCAGTACTTC. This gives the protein CASSPSGTGYEQYF.

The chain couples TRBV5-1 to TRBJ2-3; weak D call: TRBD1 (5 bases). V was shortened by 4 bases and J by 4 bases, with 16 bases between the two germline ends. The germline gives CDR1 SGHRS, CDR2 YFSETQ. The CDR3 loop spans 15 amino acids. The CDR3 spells CASSPRQPLPDTQYF. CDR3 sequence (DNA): TGCGCCAGCAGCCCAAGACAGCCCCTTCCAGATACGCAGTATTTT. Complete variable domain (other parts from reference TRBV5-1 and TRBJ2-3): KAGVTQTPRYLIKTRGQQVTLSCSPISGHRSVSWYQQTPGQGLQFLFEYFSETQRNKGNFPGRFSGRQFSNSRSEMNVSTLELGDSALYLCASSPRQPLPDTQYFGPGTRLTVL.

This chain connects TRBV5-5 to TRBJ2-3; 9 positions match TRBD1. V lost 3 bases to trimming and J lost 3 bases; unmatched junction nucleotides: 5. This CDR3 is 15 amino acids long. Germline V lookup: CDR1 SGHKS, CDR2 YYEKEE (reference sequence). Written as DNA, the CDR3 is TGTGCCAGCAGCTCCGGGACAGGGTGGACAGATACGCAGTATTTT. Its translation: CASSSGTGWTDTQYF.

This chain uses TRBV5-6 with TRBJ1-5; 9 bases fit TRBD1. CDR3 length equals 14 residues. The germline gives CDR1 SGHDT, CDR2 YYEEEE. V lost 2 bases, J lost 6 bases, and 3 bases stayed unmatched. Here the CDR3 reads CASSLQGAVQPQHF. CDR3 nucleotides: TGTGCCAGCAGCTTACAGGGGGCGGTTCAGCCCCAGCATTTT.

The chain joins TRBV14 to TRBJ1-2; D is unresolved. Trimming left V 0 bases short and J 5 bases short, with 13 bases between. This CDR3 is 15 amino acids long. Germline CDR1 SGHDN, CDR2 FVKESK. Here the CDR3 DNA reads TGTGCCAGCAGCCAAGATGTGGTGCCGGTATATGGCTACACCTTC. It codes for CASSQDVVPVYGYTF.

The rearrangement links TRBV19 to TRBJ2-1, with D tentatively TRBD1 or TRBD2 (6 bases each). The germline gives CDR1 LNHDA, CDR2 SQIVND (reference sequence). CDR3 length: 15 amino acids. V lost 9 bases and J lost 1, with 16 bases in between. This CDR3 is CASALDSGSYNEQFF. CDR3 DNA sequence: TGTGCCAGCGCCCTGGACAGCGGGTCCTACAATGAGCAGTTCTTC.

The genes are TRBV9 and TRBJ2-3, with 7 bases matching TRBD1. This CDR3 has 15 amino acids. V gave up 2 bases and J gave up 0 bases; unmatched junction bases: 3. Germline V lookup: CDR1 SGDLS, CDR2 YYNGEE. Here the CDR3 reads CASSVEGASTDTQYF. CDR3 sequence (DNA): TGTGCCAGCAGCGTTGAGGGGGCTAGCACAGATACGCAGTATTTT.

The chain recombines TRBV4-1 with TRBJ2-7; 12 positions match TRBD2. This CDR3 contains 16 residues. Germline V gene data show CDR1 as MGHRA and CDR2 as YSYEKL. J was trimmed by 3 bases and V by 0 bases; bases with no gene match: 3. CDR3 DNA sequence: TGCGCCAGCAGCCAAGAGACTAGCGGGAGAATCTACGAGCAGTACTTC. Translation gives CASSQETSGRIYEQYF.

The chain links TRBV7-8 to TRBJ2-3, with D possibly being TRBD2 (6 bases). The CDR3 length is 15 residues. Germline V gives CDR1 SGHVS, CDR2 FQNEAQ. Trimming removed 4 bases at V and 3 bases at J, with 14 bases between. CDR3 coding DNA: TGTGCCAGCAGCTCCTCGGGAGCTAGGACAGATACGCAGTATTTT. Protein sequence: CASSSSGARTDTQYF. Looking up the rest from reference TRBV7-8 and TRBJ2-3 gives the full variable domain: GAGVSQSPRYKVAKRGQDVALRCDPISGHVSLFWYQQALGQGPEFLTYFQNEAQLDKSGLPSDRFFAERPEGSVSTLKIQRTQQEDSAVYLCASSSSGARTDTQYFGPGTRLTVL.

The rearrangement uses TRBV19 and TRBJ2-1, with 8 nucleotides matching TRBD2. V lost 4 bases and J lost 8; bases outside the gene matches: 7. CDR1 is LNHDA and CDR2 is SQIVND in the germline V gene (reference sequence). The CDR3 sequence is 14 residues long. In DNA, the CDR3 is TGTGCCAGTAGTACTTACTCCGGGGGGGATGAGCAGTTCTTC. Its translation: CASSTYSGGDEQFF.

The CDR3, as DNA: TGCGCCAGCAGCCAAAGGACAGGGAATGGCTACACCTTC. Protein product: CASSQRTGNGYTF. The J gene is TRBJ1-2, the V gene TRBV4-3; TRBD1 matches 8 bases. This CDR3 is built from 13 residues. The germline V gene encodes CDR1 LGHNA and CDR2 YSLEER. J was trimmed by 6 bases and V by 2 bases; bases with no gene match: 2.

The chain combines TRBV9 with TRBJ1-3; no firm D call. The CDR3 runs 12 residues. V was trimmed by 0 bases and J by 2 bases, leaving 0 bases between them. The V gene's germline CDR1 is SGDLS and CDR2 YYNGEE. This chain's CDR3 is CASSVAGNTIYF. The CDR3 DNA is TGTGCCAGCAGCGTAGCTGGAAACACCATATATTTT.

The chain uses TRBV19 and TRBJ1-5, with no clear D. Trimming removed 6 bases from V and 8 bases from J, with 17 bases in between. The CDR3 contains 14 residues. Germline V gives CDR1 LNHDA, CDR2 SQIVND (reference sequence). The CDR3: CASSDGYIGKPQHF. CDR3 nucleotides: TGTGCCAGTAGCGATGGTTATATTGGGAAGCCCCAGCATTTT.

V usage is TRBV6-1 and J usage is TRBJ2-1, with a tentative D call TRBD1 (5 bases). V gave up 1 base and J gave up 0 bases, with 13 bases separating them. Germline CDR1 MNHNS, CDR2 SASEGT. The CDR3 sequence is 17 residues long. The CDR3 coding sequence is TGTGCCAGCAGTGAAGGAGACAGTCCGGGCTCCTACAATGAGCAGTTCTTC. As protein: CASSEGDSPGSYNEQFF.